This is a list of T cell receptor beta chains from one sample in a study of PD-1 blockade in classical Hodgkin lymphoma. Sequenced by immunoSEQ multiplex PCR; TCRdb stores in-frame clones only, minus some. This sample carries roughly 26,000 clones, approximately 84% of them seen once, and the ten largest clones take just under 2.5%. The sample was peripheral blood mononuclear cells (PBMCs), taken at baseline. These receptors were collected from a human donor with classical Hodgkin lymphoma. The CDR3 runs from the conserved cysteine through the conserved F or W. The D gene is left open where the match is weak. Only part of the rows carry a size: once, few, many, or a class if the clone is expanded.

v_call	d_call	j_call	clone_size	cdr3_aa	cdr3_nt
TRBV29-1	NA	TRBJ1-1	NA	CSVDIGGMNTEAFF	TGCAGCGTTGATATAGGCGGTATGAACACTGAAGCTTTCTTT
TRBV7-9	NA	TRBJ1-1	NA	CASSPIGAQAFF	TGTGCCAGCAGCCCGATCGGCGCGCAAGCTTTCTTT
TRBV5-1	NA	TRBJ1-2	NA	CASSPAQHGYTF	TGCGCCAGCAGCCCGGCCCAACATGGCTACACCTTC
TRBV5-1	TRBD1	TRBJ1-2	NA	CASSPGTGPNYGYTF	TGCGCCAGCAGCCCCGGGACAGGGCCTAACTATGGCTACACCTTC
TRBV18	NA	TRBJ1-5	NA	CASSPNQGSNQPQHF	TGTGCCAGCTCACCAAATCAAGGGTCCAATCAGCCTCAGCATTTT
TRBV18	NA	TRBJ1-5	NA	CASSPGLEDNQPQHF	TGTGCCAGCTCACCAGGTCTCGAGGACAATCAGCCCCAGCATTTT
TRBV21-1	NA	TRBJ1-4	NA	CASTKRRGQGIFTQTTNEKLFF	TGTGCCAGCACCAAACGGCGTGGACAGGGGATCTTTACCCAAACAACTAATGAAAAACTGTTTTTT
TRBV6-1	NA	TRBJ1-2	medium-sized	CASSEVSGFGYTF	TGTGCCAGCAGTGAAGTTTCAGGGTTCGGCTACACCTTC
TRBV7-8	NA	TRBJ2-1	NA	CASSLERVYEQFF	TGTGCCAGCAGCTTAGAAAGGGTGTATGAGCAGTTCTTC
TRBV9	NA	TRBJ1-1	NA	CASSAQGSAVTEAFF	TGTGCCAGCAGCGCACAAGGCAGCGCGGTCACTGAAGCTTTCTTT
TRBV7-7	NA	TRBJ1-1	NA	CASSRDGGSEAFF	TGTGCTAGCAGCCGGGACGGGGGATCTGAAGCTTTCTTT
TRBV6-6	NA	TRBJ2-7	NA	CASSTEDRLSYEQYF	TGTGCCAGCAGTACGGAAGACAGGCTCTCCTACGAGCAGTACTTC
TRBV4-1	NA	TRBJ2-4	NA	CASSQDAVTGTLSIQYF	TGCGCCAGCAGCCAAGATGCAGTCACCGGAACTCTCAGCATTCAGTACTTC
TRBV5-1	NA	TRBJ1-2	NA	CASSLAGSDYGYTF	TGCGCCAGCAGCTTGGCCGGCAGTGACTATGGCTACACCTTC
TRBV7-9	NA	TRBJ2-3	NA	CASSFSEDTQYF	TGTGCCAGCAGCTTTTCGGAGGATACGCAGTATTTT
TRBV5-1	NA	TRBJ1-6	few	CASSLTGAPGDSPLHF	TGCGCCAGCAGCTTGACTGGGGCCCCGGGCGATTCACCCCTCCACTTT
TRBV4-3	NA	TRBJ1-1	NA	CASSQDRLGVIEAFF	TGCGCCAGCAGCCAAGATCGGCTAGGGGTGATTGAAGCTTTCTTT
TRBV6-6	NA	TRBJ1-1	NA	CASSYSGGPTEAFF	TGTGCCAGCAGTTACTCGGGGGGGCCCACTGAAGCTTTCTTT
TRBV5-1	NA	TRBJ2-2	NA	CASSSQGGVAGELFF	TGCGCCAGCAGCTCCCAGGGGGGAGTCGCCGGGGAGCTGTTTTTT
TRBV5-1	TRBD1	TRBJ2-2	few	CASSSDREVGELFF	TGCGCCAGCAGTTCCGACAGGGAAGTTGGGGAGCTGTTTTTT
TRBV30	NA	TRBJ1-5	NA	CAWSPAGNQPQHF	TGTGCCTGGAGTCCGGCAGGCAATCAGCCCCAGCATTTT
TRBV7-9	TRBD2	TRBJ2-5	NA	CASSLDSTSGETQYF	TGTGCCAGCAGCTTAGATTCGACTAGCGGAGAGACCCAGTACTTC
TRBV6-5	NA	TRBJ2-7	NA	CASSSPGPSYEQYF	TGTGCCAGCAGTTCACCAGGTCCCTCCTACGAGCAGTACTTC
TRBV5-1	TRBD1	TRBJ1-2	NA	CASSLQGQDDGYTF	TGCGCCAGCAGCCTACAGGGGCAAGACGATGGCTACACCTTC
TRBV19	NA	TRBJ1-3	NA	CASSDEGGGNTIYF	TGTGCCAGTTCGGACGAGGGTGGTGGAAACACCATATATTTT
TRBV12-5	NA	TRBJ2-7	once	CASGTTGVYEQYF	TGTGCTAGTGGCACGACAGGAGTCTACGAGCAGTACTTC
TRBV20-1	TRBD1	TRBJ1-2	once	CSVGTGDQIF	TGCAGTGTCGGGACAGGCGATCAAATATTC
TRBV2	TRBD1	TRBJ2-7	NA	CASNPGTGGLEQYF	TGTGCCAGCAATCCTGGTACAGGGGGCCTAGAGCAGTACTTC
TRBV4-2	TRBD2	TRBJ2-1	NA	CASSQKTSGGLRPNEQFF	TGTGCCAGCAGCCAAAAAACTAGCGGGGGACTCCGTCCGAATGAGCAGTTCTTC
TRBV5-1	NA	TRBJ2-7	NA	CASSWQAGSYEQYF	TGCGCCAGCAGCTGGCAAGCCGGTTCCTACGAGCAGTACTTC
TRBV7-9	NA	TRBJ1-6	once	CASALQGYNSPLHF	TGTGCCAGCGCGCTACAGGGCTATAATTCACCCCTCCACTTT
TRBV5-1	TRBD1	TRBJ2-5	NA	CASSLGTGGLVQYF	TGCGCCAGCAGCTTGGGGACAGGGGGCTTAGTCCAGTACTTC
TRBV4-1	TRBD2	TRBJ2-4	NA	CASSRWGGGASVSKNIQYF	TGCGCCAGCAGCCGTTGGGGCGGGGGGGCCTCCGTATCCAAAAACATTCAGTACTTC
TRBV9	NA	TRBJ2-1	NA	CASSVVWGNEQFF	TGTGCCAGCAGCGTAGTATGGGGCAATGAGCAGTTCTTC
TRBV2	TRBD1	TRBJ2-6	NA	CAITGGRSGANVLTF	TGTGCCATCACAGGGGGCAGGTCTGGGGCCAACGTCCTGACTTTC
TRBV6-5	NA	TRBJ2-7	NA	CASSYRQASSYEQYF	TGTGCCAGCAGTTACCGACAGGCCAGCTCCTACGAGCAGTACTTC
TRBV9	NA	TRBJ2-3	NA	CASSPPWAGATDTQYF	TGTGCCAGCAGCCCCCCCTGGGCGGGGGCCACAGATACGCAGTATTTT
TRBV7-2	NA	TRBJ2-5	NA	CASSPWTAQETQYF	TGTGCCAGCAGCCCATGGACAGCCCAAGAGACCCAGTACTTC
TRBV7-9	NA	TRBJ1-1	NA	CASSARGSTNTEAFF	TGTGCCAGCAGCGCTAGGGGGAGTACGAACACTGAAGCTTTCTTT
TRBV7-8	NA	TRBJ1-2	NA	CASSLGGPNYGYTF	TGTGCCAGCAGCTTAGGTGGACCAAACTATGGCTACACCTTC
TRBV19	NA	TRBJ1-2	NA	CASIGGNYGYTF	TGTGCCAGTATAGGGGGGAACTATGGCTACACCTTC
TRBV6-5	NA	TRBJ1-1	once	CASSQVSGLTEAFF	TGTGCCAGCAGTCAAGTTTCCGGCCTCACTGAAGCTTTCTTT
TRBV6-6	NA	TRBJ2-7	NA	CASSRTVSYEQYF	TGTGCCAGCAGCCGGACAGTCTCCTACGAGCAGTACTTC
TRBV7-8	NA	TRBJ2-7	few	CASSPDTENEQYF	TGTGCCAGCAGCCCGGACACGGAGAACGAGCAGTACTTC
TRBV10-3	NA	TRBJ2-1	NA	CAIRPDQTNEQFF	TGTGCCATCAGGCCAGACCAGACCAATGAGCAGTTCTTC
TRBV30	TRBD2	TRBJ2-3	NA	CAWDLAGGPRDTQYF	TGTGCCTGGGACCTAGCGGGGGGGCCTCGAGATACGCAGTATTTT
TRBV5-1	NA	TRBJ2-1	NA	CASSLGINNEQFF	TGCGCCAGCAGCTTGGGGATCAACAATGAGCAGTTCTTC